The clone carrying this TCR beta chain was counted ten times or more. The entry originates in a study of molecular identifiers for immune sequencing clone quantification. Naive CD8 T cells, phenotype CD8+CD4-CCR7+CD45RA+, were sorted. TCRdb recomputed calls from the PCR reads with MiXCR, one row per CDR3 protein. The sample yields more than 450,000 distinct CDR3 sequences, about 20% seen once. Trimming pared 4 bases from V and 5 bases from J, leaving 20 bases between. The CDR3 has 16 amino acids. Germline CDR1 reads SEHNR; CDR2 reads FQNEAQ (reference sequence). This rearrangement joins TRBV7-9 to TRBJ2-5; D unresolved. This receptor was taken from a human donor in good health. Some libraries in this study had Jurkat cell RNA spiked in. The sequencing sample was made of naive CD8+ T cells from blood, with Jurkat cell RNA spiked in. Sample subset: FACS-sorted CD8+CD4-CCR7+CD45RA+ naive T cells. DNA for the CDR3: TGTGCCAGCAGCTCGACGGTCCGGGCCATCCTGGAGACCCAGTACTTC. Encoded protein: CASSSTVRAILETQYF.